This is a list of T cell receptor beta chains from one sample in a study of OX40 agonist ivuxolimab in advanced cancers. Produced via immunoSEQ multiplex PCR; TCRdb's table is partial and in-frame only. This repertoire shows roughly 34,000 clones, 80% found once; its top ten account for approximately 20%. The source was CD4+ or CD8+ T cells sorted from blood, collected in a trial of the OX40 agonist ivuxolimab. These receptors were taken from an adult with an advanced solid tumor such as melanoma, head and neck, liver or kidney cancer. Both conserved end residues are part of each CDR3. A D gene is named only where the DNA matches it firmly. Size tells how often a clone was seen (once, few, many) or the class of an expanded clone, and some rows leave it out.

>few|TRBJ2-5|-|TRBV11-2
CASSLDWVGRGETQYF
TGTGCCAGCAGCTTAGATTGGGTCGGACGAGGAGAGACCCAGTACTTC
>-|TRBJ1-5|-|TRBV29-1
CSVRDGGSNQPQHF
TGCAGCGTTCGGGACGGGGGGAGCAATCAGCCCCAGCATTTT
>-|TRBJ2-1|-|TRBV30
CAWRLGTNEQFF
TGTGCCTGGAGGTTGGGGACCAATGAGCAGTTCTTC
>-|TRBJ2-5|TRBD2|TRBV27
CASSGALAGAGETQYF
TGTGCCAGCAGTGGGGCGCTAGCGGGGGCAGGGGAGACCCAGTACTTC
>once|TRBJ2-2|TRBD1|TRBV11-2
CASSLSYRGNANTGELFF
TGTGCCAGCAGCTTGAGTTACAGGGGGAACGCGAACACCGGGGAGCTGTTTTTT
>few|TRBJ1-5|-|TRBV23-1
CASSEQDPSNQPQHF
TGCGCCAGCAGTGAACAGGACCCTAGCAATCAGCCCCAGCATTTT
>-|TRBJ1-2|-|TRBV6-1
CASSEETASNYGYTF
TGTGCCAGCAGTGAAGAGACAGCGAGTAACTATGGCTACACCTTC
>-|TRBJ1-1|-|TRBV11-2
CASSSSGLHPEAFF
TGTGCCAGCAGCTCCTCCGGGCTCCACCCTGAAGCTTTCTTT
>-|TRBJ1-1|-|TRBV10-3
CAISPSPGPQPAEAFF
TGTGCCATCAGTCCTAGCCCGGGCCCCCAACCTGCTGAAGCTTTCTTT
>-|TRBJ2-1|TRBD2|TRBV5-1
CASSSLRPGLANNEQFF
TGCGCCAGCAGCTCACTCCGCCCGGGACTAGCCAACAATGAGCAGTTCTTC
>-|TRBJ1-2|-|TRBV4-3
CASSQDGTLGYGYTF
TGCGCCAGCAGCCAAGACGGGACACTGGGCTATGGCTACACCTTC
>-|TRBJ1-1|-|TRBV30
CAWSVGNTEAFF
TGTGCCTGGAGTGTTGGGAACACTGAAGCTTTCTTT
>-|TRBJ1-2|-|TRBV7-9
CASSFTETLYYGYTF
TGTGCCAGCAGCTTCACTGAAACGCTCTACTATGGCTACACCTTC
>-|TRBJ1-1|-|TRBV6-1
CASRIRVKDTEAFF
TGTGCCAGCAGAATCAGGGTAAAGGACACTGAAGCTTTCTTT
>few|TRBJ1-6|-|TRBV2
CASGKERGPLHF
TGTGCCAGCGGGAAGGAGCGGGGACCCCTCCACTTT
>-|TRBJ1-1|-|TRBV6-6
CASSYRGANTEAFF
TGTGCCAGCAGTTACAGGGGGGCGAACACTGAAGCTTTCTTT
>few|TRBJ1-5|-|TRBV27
CASSPQGNQPQHF
TGTGCCAGCAGCCCACAGGGTAATCAGCCCCAGCATTTT
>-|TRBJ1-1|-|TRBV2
CASSGTSLGTAFF
TGTGCCAGCTCGGGGACCTCCCTCGGGACAGCTTTCTTT
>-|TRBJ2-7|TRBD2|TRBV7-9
CASSLGTGGTYEQYF
TGTGCCAGCAGCCTCGGGACGGGGGGGACCTACGAGCAGTACTTC
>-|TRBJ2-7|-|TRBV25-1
CASKDFRIRGSDEQYF
TGTGCCAGCAAGGACTTTAGAATAAGGGGGAGCGACGAGCAGTACTTC
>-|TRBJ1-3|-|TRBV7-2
CASSLMHAIGTGNTIYF
TGTGCCAGCAGCTTAATGCACGCTATTGGGACTGGAAACACCATATATTTT
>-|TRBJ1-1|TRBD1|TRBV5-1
CASRIDRGTEAFF
TGCGCCAGCAGGATCGACAGGGGGACTGAAGCTTTCTTT
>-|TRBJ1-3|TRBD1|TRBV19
CASSPWDRAPGNTIYF
TGTGCCAGTAGTCCATGGGACAGGGCTCCTGGAAACACCATATATTTT
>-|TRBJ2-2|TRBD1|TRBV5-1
CASSLDQGASTGELFF
TGCGCCAGCAGCTTGGATCAGGGGGCAAGCACCGGGGAGCTGTTTTTT
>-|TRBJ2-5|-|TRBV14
CASSQEGAHGLTQYF
TGTGCCAGCAGCCAAGAAGGGGCGCACGGGCTGACCCAGTACTTC
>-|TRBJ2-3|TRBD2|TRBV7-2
CASSSSGGPGDTQYF
TGTGCCAGCAGCTCTAGCGGGGGGCCAGGAGATACGCAGTATTTT
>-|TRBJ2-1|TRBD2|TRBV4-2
CASSETSGGYNEQFF
TGTGCCAGCAGCGAAACTAGCGGGGGCTACAATGAGCAGTTCTTC
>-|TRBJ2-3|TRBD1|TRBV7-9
CASSSTPGQGTDTQYF
TGTGCCAGCAGCTCGACCCCGGGACAGGGTACAGATACGCAGTATTTT
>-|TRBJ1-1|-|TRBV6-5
CASSQAGEAFF
TGTGCCAGCAGTCAGGCGGGTGAAGCTTTCTTT
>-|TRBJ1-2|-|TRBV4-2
CASSPDGLANYGYTF
TGTGCCAGCAGCCCGGACGGTTTAGCTAACTATGGCTACACCTTC
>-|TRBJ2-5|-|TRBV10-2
CASTPQRSPETQYF
TGCGCCAGCACCCCGCAACGGTCCCCGGAGACCCAGTACTTC
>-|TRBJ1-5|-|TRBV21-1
CASSKKRPDRGYQPQHF
TGTGCCAGCAGCAAAAAAAGGCCAGACAGGGGGTATCAGCCCCAGCATTTT
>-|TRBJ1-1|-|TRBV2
CASSPHIATEAFF
TGTGCCAGCAGTCCTCACATCGCCACTGAAGCTTTCTTT
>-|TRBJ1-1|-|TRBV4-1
CASSPGEGLRVWNTEAFF
TGCGCCAGCAGCCCGGGGGAGGGGCTAAGGGTTTGGAACACTGAAGCTTTCTTT
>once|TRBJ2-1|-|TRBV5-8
CASRRGTEQFF
TGTGCCAGCAGGCGGGGTACTGAGCAGTTCTTC
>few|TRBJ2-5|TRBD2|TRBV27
CASSFVGTKETQYF
TGTGCCAGCAGTTTTGTTGGGACTAAAGAGACCCAGTACTTC
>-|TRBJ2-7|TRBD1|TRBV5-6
CASSPGQSRREQYF
TGTGCCAGCAGCCCGGGACAGTCAAGGCGCGAGCAGTACTTC